Following are 14 T cell receptor beta chains from one sample sequenced in a study of T cell repertoires in aging, cancer and after chemotherapy. The template was genomic DNA from peripheral blood, not RNA. TRB rearrangements spanning V, D and J were amplified using mixed TRB-A/B primers. TCRdb itself ran the multiplex PCR reads through MiXCR, one entry per CDR3 protein. Of some 2,000 distinct CDR3 sequences listed, 27% are singletons. Sequencing was done on a sample of blood. The receptors shown here come from a human donor in good health.

This clonotype occurred a few times. The genes are TRBV12-3 or TRBV12-4 and TRBJ1-1; D ambiguous. There are 12 residues in the CDR3. Trimming removed 3 bases from V and 4 bases from J, with 6 bases in between. The CDR3 DNA follows: TGTGCCAGCAGTTTTTTATCCACTGAAGCTTTCTTT. Translation gives CASSFLSTEAFF.

This sequence joins TRBV7-2 and TRBJ2-5; D is perhaps TRBD1 or TRBD2 (6 bases each). CDR1 is SGHTA, CDR2 FQGNSA, per germline. The CDR3 extends over 16 amino acids. Trimming cost V 3 bases and J 5 bases, with 19 bases left between them. The CDR3 sequence is CASSLGASRRVETQYF. The DNA of the CDR3 is TGTGCCAGCAGCTTGGGGGCTTCGAGGAGGGTGGAGACCCAGTACTTC.

V usage is TRBV12-3 or TRBV12-4 and J usage is TRBJ2-1, with D uncertain. The CDR3 is 17 amino acids. V lost 0 bases to trimming and J lost 3 bases, with 15 bases between them. The CDR3 protein is CASSLAASGFRYNEQFF. In DNA form, the CDR3 reads TGTGCCAGCAGTTTAGCGGCCTCGGGTTTCCGCTACAATGAGCAGTTCTTC.

This clonotype is medium-sized within its sample. The rearrangement links TRBV27 to TRBJ2-7; D gene ambiguous. V lost 7 bases to trimming and J lost 7 bases, with 14 bases between them. Per germline, CDR1 MNHEY and CDR2 SMNVEV (reference sequence). The CDR3 contains 12 residues. The chain's CDR3 is CASKYGAGEQYF. The CDR3 nucleotides are TGTGCCAGCAAATACGGAGCTGGTGAGCAGTACTTC.

Concerning this clonotype: A much larger clone differs from this one at a single base, so this may be a read error. The genes are TRBV6-5 and TRBJ2-3, with D perhaps being TRBD1 or TRBD2 (5 bases each). This CDR3 comprises 14 residues. The germline V gene has CDR1 MNHEY and CDR2 SVGAGI. V was pared by 4 bases and J by 2 bases, with 10 bases between. The DNA of the CDR3 is TGTGCCAGCAGTTTCTGGGGGAACACAGATACGCAGTATTTT. As protein: CASSFWGNTDTQYF.

The rearrangement uses TRBV30 and TRBJ1-2; D is possibly TRBD1 (6 bases). This CDR3 is 16 amino acids long. Germline-derived CDR1 and CDR2 are GTSNPN and SVGIG (reference sequence). V lost 3 bases and J 2 bases, leaving 19 bases between the germline ends. The CDR3 bases are TGTGCCTGGAGAGGACTAGCGGGGGGGCCCAACTATGGCTACACCTTC. Translation: CAWRGLAGGPNYGYTF.

The V call is TRBV5-1, the J call TRBJ2-7, with 9 bases lining up with TRBD2. Trimming at V came to 4 bases and at J to 3 bases, leaving 5 bases not matched to a gene. This CDR3 comprises 14 residues. CDR1 and CDR2 (germline): SGHRS, YFSETQ. The CDR3 DNA is TGCGCCAGCAGCCTACTGACTAGCGGCTACGAGCAGTACTTC. This codes for CASSLLTSGYEQYF.

The genes are TRBV5-1 and TRBJ2-7; possible D gene TRBD2, 6 bases. CDR1 is SGHRS, CDR2 YFSETQ, per germline. The CDR3 spans 15 residues. Trimming removed 0 bases from V and 9 bases from J, with 19 bases in between. The CDR3 loop reads CASSLAVGTGKRQYF. In DNA, the CDR3 is TGCGCCAGCAGCTTGGCCGTCGGGACTGGGAAGAGGCAGTACTTC.

The chain recombines TRBV4-1 with TRBJ2-5; 9 bases are shared with TRBD1. Unmatched junction bases numbered 8, after V lost 4 bases and J lost 2 bases. The germline CDR1 and CDR2 sequences are MGHRA and YSYEKL. The CDR3 covers 16 residues. CDR3 residues: CASSLLGTGPQETQYF. For the CDR3, the DNA is TGCGCCAGCAGCCTTCTAGGGACAGGGCCTCAAGAGACCCAGTACTTC.

The chain joins TRBV4-2 to TRBJ1-5; 7 bases are shared with TRBD1. The junction had 12 bases not matched to a gene; V was cut back by 0 bases and J by 10 bases. The CDR3 totals 16 residues. Germline CDR1 reads LGHNA; CDR2 reads YNFKEQ. The CDR3 DNA sequence: TGTGCCAGCAGCCAAGAAGGGGGGGACAGTGGATACCCCCAGCATTTT. This codes for CASSQEGGDSGYPQHF.

This rearrangement joins TRBV20-1 to TRBJ2-7; 9 bases match TRBD1. In germline, CDR1 is DFQATT, CDR2 SNEGSKA (reference sequence). The CDR3 has 15 amino acids. V lost 6 bases, J lost 0 bases, and 9 bases stayed unmatched. The chain's CDR3 is CSAYHGGQGSYEQYF. DNA for the CDR3: TGCAGTGCGTATCACGGGGGACAGGGCTCCTACGAGCAGTACTTC.

The CDR3 is CASSLAGRSTEAFF. CDR3 coding DNA: TGTGCCAGCAGCTTAGCAGGGAGGAGCACTGAAGCTTTCTTT. The V and J genes are TRBV5-6 and TRBJ1-1, with a possible D match to TRBD1 (5 bases). Germline CDR1 and CDR2: SGHDT and YYEEEE. Between the trimmed V and J ends, which lost 2 bases and 4 bases, there was a span of 12 bases. The CDR3 is 14 residues long.

Here the CDR3 DNA reads TGCAGTGCTAGAACGGGGGTCTCCTACGAGCAGTACTTC. It is translated as CSARTGVSYEQYF. The chain couples TRBV20-1 to TRBJ2-7; TRBD2 might be the D (6 bases). The CDR3 is 13 amino acids. Germline V gene data show CDR1 as DFQATT and CDR2 as SNEGSKA (reference sequence). Trimming shortened V by 2 bases and J by 0 bases, and 8 bases separated the two germline ends.

This clonotype is categorized as medium-sized (0.01 to 0.1%). The chain has TRBV5-6 and TRBJ1-2; D is possibly TRBD1 (6 bases). V was trimmed by 2 bases and J by 6 bases, leaving 23 bases between them. This CDR3 is 17 amino acids long. Germline assignment: CDR1 SGHDT and CDR2 YYEEEE. In DNA form, the CDR3 reads TGTGCCAGCAGCTTAACCCCGGGGGACACCGGATTAAATGGCTACACCTTC. Amino acid sequence: CASSLTPGDTGLNGYTF. The entire variable domain, with the rest obtained from reference TRBV5-6 and TRBJ1-2, is as follows: DAGVTQSPTHLIKTRGQQVTLRCSPKSGHDTVSWYQQALGQGPQFIFQYYEEEERQRGNFPDRFSGHQFPNYSSELNVNALLLGDSALYLCASSLTPGDTGLNGYTFGSGTRLTVV.